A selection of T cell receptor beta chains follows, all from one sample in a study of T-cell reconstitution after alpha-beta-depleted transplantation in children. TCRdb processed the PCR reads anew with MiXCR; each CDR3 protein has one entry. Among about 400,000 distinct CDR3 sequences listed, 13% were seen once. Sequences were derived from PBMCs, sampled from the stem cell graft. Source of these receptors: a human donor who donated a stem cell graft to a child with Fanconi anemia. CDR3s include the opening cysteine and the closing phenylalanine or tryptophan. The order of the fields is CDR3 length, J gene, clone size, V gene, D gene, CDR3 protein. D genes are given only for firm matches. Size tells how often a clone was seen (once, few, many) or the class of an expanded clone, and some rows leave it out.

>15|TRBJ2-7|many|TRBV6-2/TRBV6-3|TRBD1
CASSNPQGPYYEQYF
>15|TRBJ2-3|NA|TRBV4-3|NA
CASSQELYRTDTQYF
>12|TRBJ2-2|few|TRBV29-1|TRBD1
CSVLTGAGELFF
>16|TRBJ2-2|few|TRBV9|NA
CASSGGGQTHTGELFF
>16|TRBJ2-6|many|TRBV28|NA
CASSFRGLSGANVLTF
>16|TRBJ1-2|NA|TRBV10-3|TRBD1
CATRFTGTGTNYGYTF
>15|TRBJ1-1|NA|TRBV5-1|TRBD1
CASKGSGGIDTEAFF
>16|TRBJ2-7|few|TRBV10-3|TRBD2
CAISDALAGATYEQYF
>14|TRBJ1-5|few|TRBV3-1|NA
CASSQASSNQPQHF
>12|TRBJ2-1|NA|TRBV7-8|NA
CASSYQPHEQFF
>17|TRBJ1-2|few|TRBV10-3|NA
CAISEGGGQLMLRGYTF
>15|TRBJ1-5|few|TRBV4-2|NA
CASSQERGSNQPQHF
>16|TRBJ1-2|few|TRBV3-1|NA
CASSQGSGGTHYGYTF
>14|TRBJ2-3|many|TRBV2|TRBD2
CASKGGLASHTQYF
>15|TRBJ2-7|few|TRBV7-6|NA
CASSLDPVLSYEQYF
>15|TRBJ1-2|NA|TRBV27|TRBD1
CASSFLPTGEHGYTF
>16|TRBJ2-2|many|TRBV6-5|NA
CASSPSRRSNTGELFF
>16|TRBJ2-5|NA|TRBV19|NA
CASSISAGDNQEAQYF
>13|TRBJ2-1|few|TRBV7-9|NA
CASSSQNPNEQFF
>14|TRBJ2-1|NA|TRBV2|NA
CASSELSRHNEQFF
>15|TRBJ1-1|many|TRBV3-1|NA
CASSPGRLMNTEAFF
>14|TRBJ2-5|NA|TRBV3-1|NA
CASSQESRSETQYF
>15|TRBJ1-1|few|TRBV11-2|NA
CASSPYGGSDTEAFF
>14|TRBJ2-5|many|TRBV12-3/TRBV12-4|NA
CASSETGISETQYF
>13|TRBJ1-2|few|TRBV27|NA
CASSLDLLGGYTF
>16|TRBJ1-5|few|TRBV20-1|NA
CSARAAGSYSNQPQHF
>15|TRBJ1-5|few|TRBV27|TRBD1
CASSKGQGGNQPQHF
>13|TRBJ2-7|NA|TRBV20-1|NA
CSARGSGGHEQYF
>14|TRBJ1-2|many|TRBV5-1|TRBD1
CASSWGQGRAGYTF
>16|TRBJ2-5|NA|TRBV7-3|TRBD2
CASSSLAGGEKETQYF
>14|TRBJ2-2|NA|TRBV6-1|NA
CASSRGGNTRELFF
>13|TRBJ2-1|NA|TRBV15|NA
CATSRDYLAEQFF